The TCR beta chain described here comes from a study of vaccination and CD4 T cells after COVID-19. Overall study context: The authors exposed cells to overlapping spike peptides derived from SARS-CoV-2, HCoV-NL63, HCoV-OC43 and HCoV-229E.

A word on this clonotype: Its antigen is still unknown.

Documented treatment: roughly 10-day PBMC culture with coronavirus spike peptide pools or control peptides (ViraFEST assay). When approximately nine days of culture had elapsed, CD4+ T cells were isolated by negative selection. The Oncomine TCR Beta short-read assay was applied to DNA of cultured CD4+ T cells. TCRdb used MiXCR to reprocess the PCR reads, holding one entry per CDR3 protein. The profile shows over 10,000 distinct CDR3 sequences, around 69% of them singletons. The trim removed 8 bases at V and 6 bases at J, leaving 19 bases unmatched. Germline assignment: CDR1 DFQATT and CDR2 SNEGSKA (reference sequence). The CDR3 has 16 residues.

Sequenced: CD4+ T cells from blood, cultured in vitro. The receptor was derived from a human donor who had recovered from COVID-19. The V gene is TRBV20-1, the J gene TRBJ2-5; 9 nucleotides align to TRBD2. The CDR3 is CSTTGRREGTLKTQYF. In DNA form, the CDR3 reads TGCAGTACCACGGGAAGGCGGGAGGGAACTTTGAAGACCCAGTACTTC.